These 27 T cell receptor beta chains were sequenced from one sample in a study of shared clonotypes between healthy human individuals. Naive CD8 cells comprised CD45RO-negative, CCR7-positively selected cells, excluding terminally differentiated effector memory CD45RA+ cells. Here immunoSEQ multiplex PCR was the method, and the copy in TCRdb shows in-frame clones only, minus some. This table holds about 2 million clones, roughly 94% found once. Sequenced input: naive CD8+ T cells sorted from blood. The origin of the receptors is a man aged 18 to 35 in good health.

The chain employs TRBV19 and TRBJ2-7, with 12 bases fitting TRBD2. This CDR3 has 17 residues. J was trimmed by 3 bases and V by 8 bases; bases with no gene match: 14. Germline CDR1 and CDR2: LNHDA and SQIVND (reference sequence). For the CDR3, the DNA is TGTGCCAGTCAACTAGCGGGAGGCGTTGTAGGGAGCTACGAGCAGTACTTC. Protein: CASQLAGGVVGSYEQYF.

The chain uses TRBV2 and TRBJ2-1; tentatively, D is TRBD2 (6 bases). This CDR3 region has 15 residues. Germline V gene data show CDR1 as SNHLY and CDR2 as FYNNEI. V lost 6 bases and J 4 bases, leaving 16 bases between the germline ends. CDR3 nucleotides: TGTGCCAGCAGGGCAAGCGGGTTTGGGTACAATGAGCAGTTCTTC. It translates to CASRASGFGYNEQFF.

The chain combines TRBV12-2 with TRBJ1-2. TRBV12-2 is designated a pseudogene. CDR3 length equals 13 residues. The CDR3 protein is CASRDPDFYGYTF. CDR3 nucleotide sequence: TGTGCAAGTCGCGACCCGGATTTCTATGGCTACACCTTC.

The rearrangement uses TRBV11-1 and TRBJ1-1; 10 bases align to TRBD1. Germline V gene data show CDR1 as SGHAT and CDR2 as FQDESV (reference sequence). This CDR3 has 15 amino acids. Trimming removed 5 bases from V and 1 base from J; junction bases left unmatched: 4. The chain's CDR3 is CASSDRDRGNTEAFF. CDR3 sequence (DNA): TGTGCCAGCAGCGACCGGGACAGGGGGAACACTGAAGCTTTCTTT.

V is TRBV5-1 and J is TRBJ1-2; no reliable D call. Between the trimmed V and J ends, which lost 0 bases and 4 bases, there was a span of 25 bases. Germline V gene sequence: CDR1 SGHRS, CDR2 YFSETQ. This CDR3 is 19 amino acids long. The CDR3 is CASSLADYLAPTAAYGYTF. In nucleotides, the CDR3 is TGCGCCAGCAGCTTGGCGGACTATCTCGCACCAACGGCAGCCTATGGCTACACCTTC.

V usage is TRBV5-1 and J usage is TRBJ2-7; D gene ambiguous. There are 14 residues in the CDR3. Per germline, CDR1 SGHRS and CDR2 YFSETQ. V was cut by 0 bases and J by 4 bases, with 11 bases left in between. The CDR3 nucleotides are TGCGCCAGCAGCTTGGGAGAGGTAAAGTACGAGCAGTACTTC. Translation gives CASSLGEVKYEQYF.

The V call is TRBV6-1, the J call TRBJ2-1; 9 nucleotides match TRBD1. The CDR3 covers 16 residues. The junction had 6 bases not matched to a gene; V was cut back by 2 bases and J by 4 bases. Germline V gives CDR1 MNHNS, CDR2 SASEGT. CDR3 coding DNA: TGTGCCAGCAGTGAAAGGGACAGGGTACTATACAATGAGCAGTTCTTC. The encoded protein is CASSERDRVLYNEQFF.

This clone showed up just once. The V and J genes are TRBV6-5 and TRBJ2-3; weak D call: TRBD2 (6 bases). Trimming stripped 5 bases from V and 2 bases from J, with 11 bases between. The CDR3 is 14 residues long. Germline values: CDR1 MNHEY, CDR2 SVGAGI. CDR3 DNA sequence: TGTGCCAGCAGTGACGGGGGACCCACAGATACGCAGTATTTT. This codes for CASSDGGPTDTQYF.

The chain employs TRBV6-6 and TRBJ2-7, with D maybe TRBD2 (5 bases). V lost 2 bases, J lost 5 bases, and 16 bases lay in between. This CDR3 is 15 amino acids long. CDR1 and CDR2 from the germline V gene are MNHNY and SVGAGI (reference sequence). The chain's CDR3 is CASSYTLRGRDEQYF. The CDR3 DNA sequence: TGTGCCAGCAGTTACACCCTTCGAGGGCGAGACGAGCAGTACTTC.

Notes on this clone: Other DNA sequences from this sample encode an identical CDR3 as well. The chain couples TRBV13 to TRBJ2-1, with D tentatively TRBD1 (6 bases). Germline V lookup: CDR1 PRHDT, CDR2 FYEKMQ (reference sequence). V was pared by 1 base and J by 8 bases, with 9 bases between. The CDR3 consists of 13 residues. The CDR3 DNA follows: TGTGCCAGCAGCTTAGTAGGGGGAGATGAGCAGTTCTTC. This encodes CASSLVGGDEQFF.

This clone was seen just once. The J gene is TRBJ2-3, the V gene TRBV7-9, with TRBD2 matching 7 bases. J was trimmed by 0 bases and V by 2 bases; bases with no gene match: 5. Germline CDR1 reads SEHNR; CDR2 reads FQNEAQ (reference sequence). The CDR3 has 16 residues. The CDR3 loop reads CASSLLGGGSTDTQYF. The CDR3 DNA reads as TGTGCCAGCAGCTTACTGGGCGGGGGTAGCACAGATACGCAGTATTTT.

The chain is built from TRBV19 and TRBJ2-7; no clear D. Germline CDR1 and CDR2: LNHDA and SQIVND (reference sequence). The CDR3 totals 13 residues. V gave up 5 bases and J gave up 2 bases, with 10 bases separating them. DNA of the CDR3: TGTGCCAGTAGTGTCGACTTGACCTACGAGCAGTACTTC. The encoded protein is CASSVDLTYEQYF.

The chain employs TRBV2 and TRBJ1-5; 7 bases align to TRBD1. Unmatched junction bases numbered 4, after V lost 2 bases and J lost 3 bases. The germline CDR1 and CDR2 sequences are SNHLY and FYNNEI. The CDR3 length is 15 residues. CDR3 bases: TGTGCCAGCAGTGAAAGTGGACAGGTCAATCAGCCCCAGCATTTT. This translates into CASSESGQVNQPQHF.

This chain connects TRBV6-1 to TRBJ2-5; 7 bases fit TRBD1. Germline V CDR1 and CDR2: MNHNS, SASEGT. V lost 7 bases to trimming and J lost 5 bases; unmatched junction nucleotides: 10. There are 14 residues in the CDR3. The CDR3 nucleotides are TGTGCCAGCATTGGGACAGCCTCAGGGGAGACCCAGTACTTC. Protein: CASIGTASGETQYF.

The chain couples TRBV30 to TRBJ1-1; D perhaps matches TRBD1 (5 bases). The CDR3 length is 15 residues. The V and J ends lost 2 bases and 4 bases respectively, with 17 bases between them. The germline V gene encodes CDR1 GTSNPN and CDR2 SVGIG (reference sequence). This CDR3 is CAWSLIQVRSTEAFF. The DNA for the CDR3 is TGTGCCTGGAGTTTGATACAGGTACGCTCCACTGAAGCTTTCTTT.

The chain carries TRBV7-9 and TRBJ1-3; D gene ambiguous. Germline CDR1 and CDR2: SEHNR and FQNEAQ (reference sequence). The V end was cut by 0 bases, the J end by 0 bases, with 6 bases between. The CDR3 is 15 residues long. The DNA of the CDR3 is TGTGCCAGCAGCTTAGCGGAGAGCTCTGGAAACACCATATATTTT. Its protein product is CASSLAESSGNTIYF.

The chain joins TRBV7-2 to TRBJ1-6, with no clear D. Trimming shortened V by 1 base and J by 3 bases, and 16 bases separated the two germline ends. CDR1 is SGHTA and CDR2 is FQGNSA in the germline V gene. CDR3 size: 18 residues. The CDR3 region has the DNA TGTGCCAGCAGCTTAGAGAGGCGCTGGAGGGACTATAATTCACCCCTCCACTTT. Its translation is CASSLERRWRDYNSPLHF.

The chain recombines TRBV28 with TRBJ2-7; no clear D gene. The CDR3 covers 10 residues. Germline V CDR1 and CDR2: MDHEN, SYDVKM. V was shortened by 8 bases and J by 5 bases, with 7 bases between the two germline ends. For the CDR3, the DNA is TGTGCCAGCGGTTACGACGAGCAGTACTTC. Translated, it gives CASGYDEQYF.

About this clone itself: One junction end disagrees with the germline gene, perhaps due to a read error. The J gene is TRBJ2-7, the V gene TRBV4-3; TRBD2 matches 11 bases. Germline V gene data show CDR1 as LGHNA and CDR2 as YSLEER. This CDR3 is built from 17 residues. DNA of the CDR3: TGCGCCAGCAGCCAAGGTTTAGCGGGAGGGCCCTCCGACGAGCAGTACTTC. Translating it yields CASSQGLAGGPSDEQYF.

Remarks on this clone: Other DNA sequences in this sample translate to the same CDR3. V and J are TRBV27 and TRBJ2-3, with D uncertain. The CDR3 contains 14 residues. V lost 0 bases to trimming and J lost 2 bases, with 6 bases between them. The V gene's germline CDR1 is MNHEY and CDR2 SMNVEV (reference sequence). CDR3 in DNA: TGTGCCAGCAGTTTATCCCTCTACACAGATACGCAGTATTTT. It translates to CASSLSLYTDTQYF.

The chain uses TRBV27 and TRBJ2-7, with 8 bases that match TRBD1. Germline assignment: CDR1 MNHEY and CDR2 SMNVEV (reference sequence). The length of the CDR3 is 14 residues. The ends lost 6 bases at V and 2 bases at J; junction bases unmatched: 6. In nucleotides, the CDR3 is TGTGCCAGCAGACTAGGGACAGGCGCCTACGAGCAGTACTTC. It yields the protein CASRLGTGAYEQYF.

V is TRBV2 and J is TRBJ1-1; 11 nucleotides match TRBD1. Trimming removed 5 bases from V and 3 bases from J; junction bases left unmatched: 11. Germline loops: CDR1 SNHLY, CDR2 FYNNEI. The CDR3 spans 17 residues. This CDR3 is CASSYRDRGNRDTEAFF. The DNA for the CDR3 is TGTGCCAGCAGTTACCGGGACAGGGGGAATCGGGACACTGAAGCTTTCTTT.

V usage is TRBV6-6 and J usage is TRBJ2-7; tentatively, D is TRBD2 (7 bases). The germline CDR1 and CDR2 sequences are MNHNY and SVGAGI (reference sequence). The CDR3 sequence is 16 residues long. Trimming pared 5 bases from V and 5 bases from J, leaving 22 bases between. This CDR3 reads CASSPSFSGTTDEQYF. As DNA, the CDR3 is TGTGCCAGCAGTCCCTCGTTCAGCGGGACAACCGACGAGCAGTACTTC.

This rearrangement joins TRBV11-1 to TRBJ2-5, with 14 bases matching TRBD2. The CDR3 loop spans 15 amino acids. Trimming at V came to 6 bases and at J to 3 bases, leaving 3 bases not matched to a gene. The V gene's germline CDR1 is SGHAT and CDR2 FQDESV (reference sequence). The CDR3 bases are TGTGCCAGCAGTTCGACTAGCGGGGGGGAAGAGACCCAGTACTTC. The encoded protein is CASSSTSGGEETQYF. The full variable domain, rest sourced from reference TRBV11-1 and TRBJ2-5, is EAEVAQSPRYKITEKSQAVAFWCDPISGHATLYWYRQILGQGPELLVQFQDESVVDDSQLPKDRFSAERLKGVDSTLKIQPAELGDSAMYLCASSSTSGGEETQYFGPGTRLLVL.

The rearrangement links TRBV7-2 to TRBJ2-3, with 8 bases fitting TRBD2. The CDR3 covers 19 residues. Germline V gives CDR1 SGHTA, CDR2 FQGNSA. The V gene end was trimmed by 2 bases and the J gene end by 4 bases; junction bases not matched to a gene: 17. CDR3: CASSLTFKAGLDFADTQYF. DNA of the CDR3: TGTGCCAGCAGCTTAACCTTTAAAGCGGGACTAGATTTTGCAGATACGCAGTATTTT.

This chain connects TRBV9 to TRBJ1-1; D not certain. CDR3 length equals 13 residues. Germline-derived CDR1 and CDR2 are SGDLS and YYNGEE. V lost 0 bases, J lost 4 bases, and 7 bases lay in between. This chain's CDR3 is CASSVEISTEAFF. CDR3 in DNA: TGTGCCAGCAGCGTAGAAATCAGCACTGAAGCTTTCTTT.

The chain has TRBV2 and TRBJ1-6, with 8 bases that match TRBD1. V shed 8 bases, J shed 10 bases, and the junction held 13 bases outside the gene matches. Germline V lookup: CDR1 SNHLY, CDR2 FYNNEI. The CDR3 extends over 15 amino acids. This CDR3 reads CASSGEAGTGSPLHF. CDR3 nucleotides: TGTGCCAGCTCCGGGGAGGCAGGGACAGGATCACCCCTCCACTTT. The full variable domain, completed using reference TRBV2 and TRBJ1-6, is EPEVTQTPSHQVTQMGQEVILRCVPISNHLYFYWYRQILGQKVEFLVSFYNNEISEKSEIFDDQFSVERPDGSNFTLKIRSTKLEDSAMYFCASSGEAGTGSPLHFGNGTRLTVT.